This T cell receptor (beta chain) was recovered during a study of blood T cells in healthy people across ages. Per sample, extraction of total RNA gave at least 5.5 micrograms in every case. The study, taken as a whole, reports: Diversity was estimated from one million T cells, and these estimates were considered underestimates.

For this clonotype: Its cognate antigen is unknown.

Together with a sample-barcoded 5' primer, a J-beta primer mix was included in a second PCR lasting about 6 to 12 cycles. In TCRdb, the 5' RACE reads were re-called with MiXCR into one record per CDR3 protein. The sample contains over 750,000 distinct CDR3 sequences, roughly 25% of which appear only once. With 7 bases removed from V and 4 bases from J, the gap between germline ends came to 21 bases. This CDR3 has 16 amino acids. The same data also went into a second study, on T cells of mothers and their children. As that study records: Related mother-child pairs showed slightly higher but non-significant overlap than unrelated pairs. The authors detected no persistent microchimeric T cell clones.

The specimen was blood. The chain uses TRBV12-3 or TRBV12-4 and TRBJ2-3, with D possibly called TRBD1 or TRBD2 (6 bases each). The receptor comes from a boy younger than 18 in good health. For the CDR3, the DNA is TGTGCCAGCACCCCTCCCGGGGGCCTTTTATCAGATACGCAGTATTTT. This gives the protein CASTPPGGLLSDTQYF.